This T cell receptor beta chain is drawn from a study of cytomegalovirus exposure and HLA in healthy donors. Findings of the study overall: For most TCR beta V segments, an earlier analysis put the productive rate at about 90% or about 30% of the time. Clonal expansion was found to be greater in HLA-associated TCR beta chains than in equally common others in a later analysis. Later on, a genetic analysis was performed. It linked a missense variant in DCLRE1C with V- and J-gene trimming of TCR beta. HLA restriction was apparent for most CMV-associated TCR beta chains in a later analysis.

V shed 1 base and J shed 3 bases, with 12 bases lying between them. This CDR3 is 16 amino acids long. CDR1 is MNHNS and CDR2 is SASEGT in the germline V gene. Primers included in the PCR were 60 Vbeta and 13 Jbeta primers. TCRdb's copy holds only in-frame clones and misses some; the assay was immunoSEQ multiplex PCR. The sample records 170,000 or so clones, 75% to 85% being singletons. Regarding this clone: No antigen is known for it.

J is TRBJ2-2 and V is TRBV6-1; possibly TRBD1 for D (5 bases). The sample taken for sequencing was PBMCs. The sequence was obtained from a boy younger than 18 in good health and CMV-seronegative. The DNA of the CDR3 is TGTGCCAGCAGTGAAGGGCAGGGTGGAGACACCGGGGAGCTGTTTTTT. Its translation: CASSEGQGGDTGELFF.